This T cell receptor (beta chain) came from a study of CD8 T cells in Susac syndrome. Reverse transcription of about 0.45 to 1 ug RNA was performed with random hexamers. By means of immunoSEQ multiplex PCR, TCR beta CDR3 spanning 54 Vbeta and 13 Jbeta underwent amplification. TCRdb reprocessed the immunoSEQ multiplex PCR reads via MiXCR and lists one record per CDR3 protein. The sample records nearly 70,000 distinct CDR3 sequences, 95% being singletons. The study sequenced TCR beta in blood CD8+ and CD4+ T cells. The germline V and J ends were trimmed by 7 bases and 2 bases, with 6 bases remaining between them. CDR3 length equals 12 residues. Germline CDR1 reads LNHDA; CDR2 reads SQIVND (reference sequence).

This sequence joins TRBV19 and TRBJ1-5; D uncertain. This TCR came from a human donor in good health. Sequencing was carried out using CD8+ T cells from PBMCs. The DNA of the CDR3 is TGTGCCAGTAAGTTGGGCAATCAGCCCCAGCATTTT. Translating it yields CASKLGNQPQHF. Drawing the rest from reference TRBV19 and TRBJ1-5, the complete variable domain is DGGITQSPKYLFRKEGQNVTLSCEQNLNHDAMYWYRQDPGQGLRLIYYSQIVNDFQKGDIAEGYSVSREKKESFPLTVTSAQKNPTAFYLCASKLGNQPQHFGDGTRLSIL.